This TCR beta chain was identified in a study of T cell responses to AZD1222 COVID-19 vaccine. Study-wide results and limits: White British ancestry dominated among donors, who included more females, and clonal diversity was possibly underestimated. The study found vaccine-associated CD4 TCRs spanning spike, dominant at 160-218 and 743-854.

V lost 3 bases and J lost 5, with 14 bases in between. CDR3 length equals 14 residues. CDR1 is SGHKS, CDR2 YYEKEE, per germline (reference sequence). Data came from immunoSEQ multiplex PCR; TCRdb stores just in-frame clones and leaves some out. The sample contains about 150,000 clones, over 90% of which appear only once. Comments on this clone: The target antigen is unknown.

The gene calls are TRBV5-5 and TRBJ1-2, with no clear D. This TCR derives from an adult who received the AZD1222 COVID-19 vaccine. This sample comprised peripheral blood, obtained 28 days after the second AZD1222 dose. Written as DNA, the CDR3 is TGTGCCAGCAGCTCGATATTTGGCGCGTATGGCTACACCTTC. This sequence encodes CASSSIFGAYGYTF.